This T cell receptor beta chain was captured by sequencing in a study of blood T cells in healthy people across ages. General observations from the study: Unsorted PBMC material precluded a definitive naive versus antigen-experienced comparison.

The donors, aged 6 to 90, were healthy Caucasians from Russia. PCR was performed a second time for about 6 to 11 cycles using a sample-barcoded 5' primer and a J-beta primer mix. Every cDNA molecule bore a tag from a template-switch adaptor containing 12 random nucleotides. MiXCR, run by TCRdb on the 5' RACE reads, gives a single entry per CDR3 protein. The data show roughly 700,000 distinct CDR3 sequences, approximately 50% seen once. Comments on this clonotype: The antigen is not known.

From germline, CDR1 is SGHRS and CDR2 YFSETQ. The V segment lost 2 bases and the J segment 5 bases; nucleotides outside the gene matches: 16. The CDR3 spans 19 residues. The chain links TRBV5-1 to TRBJ2-1; 10 nucleotides align to TRBD2. Sequencing input: blood. The receptor's source is a woman in her sixties in good health. The CDR3 sequence is CASSLARLAGLWVNNEQFF. The CDR3 bases are TGCGCCAGCAGCTTAGCGAGACTAGCGGGTCTCTGGGTAAACAATGAGCAGTTCTTC.